Following are 20 T cell receptor beta chains from one sample sequenced in a study of cytomegalovirus exposure and HLA in healthy donors. Here immunoSEQ multiplex PCR was the method, and the copy in TCRdb shows in-frame clones only, minus some. The repertoire holds about 43,000 clones, with roughly 92% as singletons. The sample was PBMCs. Source of these receptors: a man between 18 and 29 years old in good health and CMV-seronegative.

The DNA for the CDR3 is TGCAGCGTTGTTTCAGGGATAACTGAAGCTTTCTTT. Its protein is CSVVSGITEAFF. The V and J genes are TRBV29-1 and TRBJ1-1, with D perhaps TRBD1 (5 bases). Between the trimmed V and J ends, which lost 4 bases and 5 bases, there was a span of 11 bases. Per the germline V gene, CDR1 is SQVTM and CDR2 is ANQGSEA. The CDR3 length is 12 residues.

The V gene is TRBV7-8, the J gene TRBJ2-3, with TRBD2 identical over 7 bases. The V gene end was trimmed by 1 base and the J gene end by 2 bases; junction bases not matched to a gene: 6. CDR1 is SGHVS and CDR2 is FQNEAQ in the germline V gene. CDR3 size: 16 residues. The chain's CDR3 is CASSLVSSGLTDTQYF. For the CDR3, the DNA is TGTGCCAGCAGCTTAGTGTCTAGCGGACTCACAGATACGCAGTATTTT.

The chain has TRBV19 and TRBJ1-1; D remains unclear. Between the trimmed V and J ends, which lost 7 bases and 4 bases, there was a span of 19 bases. Germline V CDR1 and CDR2: LNHDA, SQIVND (reference sequence). This CDR3 has 15 residues. CDR3 residues: CASTRSGFSGTEAFF. The CDR3 bases are TGTGCCAGTACCCGGTCGGGGTTCTCGGGCACTGAAGCTTTCTTT.

The rearrangement joins TRBV5-6 to TRBJ2-4; maybe TRBD1 (6 bases). This CDR3 has 16 residues. CDR1 is SGHDT and CDR2 is YYEEEE in the germline V gene. The V gene lost 4 bases and the J gene lost 0 bases, with 14 bases spanning the gap. DNA for the CDR3: TGTGCCAGCAGCCGAATAGACAGGTTAGCCAAAAACATTCAGTACTTC. Its translation: CASSRIDRLAKNIQYF.

Only one count was recorded for this clone. The rearrangement joins TRBV9 to TRBJ2-3; 12 nucleotides agree with TRBD2. V shed 4 bases, J shed 5 bases, and the junction held 8 bases outside the gene matches. The CDR3 covers 16 residues. CDR1 and CDR2 from the germline V gene are SGDLS and YYNGEE. The CDR3 spells CASSPHLAGGLDTQYF. As DNA, the CDR3 is TGTGCCAGCAGCCCACACCTAGCGGGAGGGTTAGATACGCAGTATTTT.

The CDR3 protein is CASSLGLAGVQETQYF. The CDR3 bases are TGTGCCAGCAGCTTAGGACTAGCGGGGGTCCAAGAGACCCAGTACTTC. The rearrangement joins TRBV7-8 to TRBJ2-5, with TRBD2 identical over 12 bases. The junction had 1 base not matched to a gene; V was cut back by 1 base and J by 1 base. The CDR3 consists of 16 residues. CDR1 and CDR2 from the germline V gene are SGHVS and FQNEAQ. The variable domain in full, with the rest retrieved from reference TRBV7-8 and TRBJ2-5, is GAGVSQSPRYKVAKRGQDVALRCDPISGHVSLFWYQQALGQGPEFLTYFQNEAQLDKSGLPSDRFFAERPEGSVSTLKIQRTQQEDSAVYLCASSLGLAGVQETQYFGPGTRLLVL.

The J gene is TRBJ2-7, the V gene TRBV5-6; D gene unclear. Trimming cost V 0 bases and J 1 base, with 8 bases left between them. The CDR3 has 14 amino acids. Germline V gene data show CDR1 as SGHDT and CDR2 as YYEEEE. The CDR3 DNA reads as TGTGCCAGCAGCTTGGGACTGGTTTCCTACGAGCAGTACTTC. This gives the protein CASSLGLVSYEQYF.

The chain links TRBV14 to TRBJ2-5; 10 bases align to TRBD2. CDR3 length equals 17 residues. The V segment lost 4 bases and the J segment 1 base; nucleotides outside the gene matches: 9. CDR1 is SGHDN and CDR2 is FVKESK in the germline V gene. The CDR3 sequence is CASSLSSGSRSQETQYF. DNA of the CDR3: TGTGCCAGCAGCCTATCTAGCGGGAGTCGATCCCAAGAGACCCAGTACTTC.

The chain combines TRBV5-4 with TRBJ2-7, with 9 bases matching TRBD1. The CDR3 is 15 amino acids. Germline CDR1 is SGHNT and CDR2 is YYREEE (reference sequence). V lost 0 bases, J lost 3 bases, and 4 bases stayed unmatched. This CDR3 reads CASSLDGQGLYEQYF. The DNA of the CDR3 is TGTGCCAGCAGCTTGGATGGACAGGGGCTCTACGAGCAGTACTTC.

The DNA of the CDR3 is TGTGCCAGCAGCCTAGGAGATCGGGAGTTCGGGGAGCTGTTTTTT. Translating it yields CASSLGDREFGELFF. V gene TRBV7-8 combines with J gene TRBJ2-2; D is perhaps TRBD2 (6 bases). Trimming pared 5 bases from V and 7 bases from J, leaving 17 bases between. The CDR3 loop spans 15 amino acids. The V gene's germline CDR1 is SGHVS and CDR2 FQNEAQ.

The V gene is TRBV27, the J gene TRBJ2-7; 8 positions match TRBD1. Per germline, CDR1 MNHEY and CDR2 SMNVEV (reference sequence). There are 14 residues in the CDR3. V lost 6 bases and J lost 2; bases outside the gene matches: 6. The DNA for the CDR3 is TGTGCCAGCAGACAACAGGGGGGCGCCTACGAGCAGTACTTC. Protein product: CASRQQGGAYEQYF.

This sequence joins TRBV9 and TRBJ1-1; no clear D. Trimming shortened V by 0 bases and J by 1 base, and 7 bases separated the two germline ends. This CDR3 has 14 residues. CDR1 SGDLS and CDR2 YYNGEE come from the germline V gene. DNA for the CDR3: TGTGCCAGCAGCGTAGCTATCGGGAACACTGAAGCTTTCTTT. Amino acid sequence: CASSVAIGNTEAFF.

A single count supports this clone. This rearrangement joins TRBV11-1 to TRBJ1-2; 9 positions match TRBD1. The CDR3 contains 13 residues. Germline-derived CDR1 and CDR2 are SGHAT and FQDESV (reference sequence). J gave up 9 bases and V 5 bases, and 7 bases lay outside the gene matches. Here the CDR3 DNA reads TGTGCCAGCAGCCCAGGGACAGGGAGCAGCTACACCTTC. Translating gives CASSPGTGSSYTF.

The genes are TRBV15 and TRBJ2-3; 10 nucleotides align to TRBD1. The CDR3 covers 17 residues. Germline V gives CDR1 LNHNV, CDR2 YYDKDF (reference sequence). V lost 1 base and J lost 6; bases outside the gene matches: 10. The CDR3 region has the DNA TGTGCCACCAGCAGAGCCGCCGGGACAGGGGATTGGGATACGCAGTATTTT. Translated, it gives CATSRAAGTGDWDTQYF. Looking up the rest from reference TRBV15 and TRBJ2-3 gives the full variable domain: DAMVIQNPRYQVTQFGKPVTLSCSQTLNHNVMYWYQQKSSQAPKLLFHYYDKDFNNEADTPDNFQSRRPNTSFCFLDIRSPGLGDTAMYLCATSRAAGTGDWDTQYFGPGTRLTVL.

The V call is TRBV5-1, the J call TRBJ1-2; possibly TRBD1 for D (5 bases). The V end was cut by 4 bases, the J end by 4 bases, with 11 bases between. In germline, CDR1 is SGHRS, CDR2 YFSETQ. The CDR3 extends over 13 amino acids. The CDR3: CASSGGTTYGYTF. Written as DNA, the CDR3 is TGCGCCAGCAGCGGAGGGACTACCTATGGCTACACCTTC.

This rearrangement joins TRBV18 to TRBJ1-1; a possible D gene is TRBD1 (6 bases). Deletions cut 2 bases from V and 0 bases from J, with 22 bases between. Per the germline V gene, CDR1 is KGHSH and CDR2 is LQKENI. The CDR3 consists of 19 residues. The CDR3 reads CASSPRYRGAATVNTEAFF. As DNA, the CDR3 is TGTGCCAGCTCACCAAGGTACCGGGGGGCAGCGACTGTGAACACTGAAGCTTTCTTT.

The V gene is TRBV5-8, the J gene TRBJ2-2; 10 bases agree with TRBD2. The V and J ends lost 2 bases and 4 bases, in that order; junction bases with no gene match: 8. CDR3 length: 17 residues. Germline V gene lookup returns CDR1 SGHTS and CDR2 YDEGEE. As DNA, the CDR3 is TGTGCCAGCAGCTTCTTGCAGGGACTAGCGAGCACCGGGGAGCTGTTTTTT. Its translation is CASSFLQGLASTGELFF.

This rearrangement joins TRBV29-1 to TRBJ2-3; 9 bases agree with TRBD1. CDR3 length: 14 residues. The trim removed 4 bases at V and 2 bases at J, leaving 4 bases unmatched. Germline-derived CDR1 and CDR2 are SQVTM and ANQGSEA. DNA for the CDR3: TGCAGCGTTGCACAGGGGGCCGACACAGATACGCAGTATTTT. Its protein is CSVAQGADTDTQYF.

This clone was counted once. CDR3 bases: TGTGCCAGCTCACCACTAGAGGGATCTGGAAACACCATATATTTT. Its translation is CASSPLEGSGNTIYF. This chain links TRBV18 with TRBJ1-3, with D hard to call. Trimming took 1 base from V and 1 from J, leaving 8 bases between them. This CDR3 is 15 amino acids long. Germline V lookup: CDR1 KGHSH, CDR2 LQKENI.

V and J are TRBV6-6 and TRBJ2-2; no clear D. The CDR3 extends over 15 amino acids. With 6 bases removed from V and 6 bases from J, the gap between germline ends came to 17 bases. The germline gives CDR1 MNHNY, CDR2 SVGAGI (reference sequence). CDR3 sequence (DNA): TGTGCCAGCAGATCACGACTGGAAGCCTCCGGGGAGCTGTTTTTT. Protein product: CASRSRLEASGELFF.